This T cell receptor (beta chain) stems from a study of T cells after yellow fever vaccination. About the research overall: SMART-Seq v4 Ultra Low Input served to prepare low-cell-number fractions. The study's findings and limits: Re-detected after boosting: most primary clones, around 97% of CD4 and about 85% of CD8.

The junction had 6 bases not matched to a gene; V was cut back by 4 bases and J by 0 bases. The germline V gene encodes CDR1 LGHNA and CDR2 YNFKEQ. The CDR3 contains 16 residues. Points on this clonotype: Its antigen is as yet unknown.

5'RACE template switching generated TCR cDNA, adding a universal primer site and UMIs. MiXCR was run by TCRdb on the 5' RACE reads, yielding one entry per CDR3 protein. The sample has 50,000 or so distinct CDR3 sequences; about 7.9% are singletons. Specimen: CD8+ T cells sorted from PBMCs, collected approximately 16 days after the first yellow fever vaccination. This TCR was sampled from a man younger than 30 who received the YFV17D yellow fever vaccine. This chain connects TRBV4-2 to TRBJ2-3; 8 bases are shared with TRBD2. CDR3 in amino acids: CASSLERGLSTDTQYF. The CDR3 DNA reads as TGTGCCAGCAGCCTAGAGCGGGGGCTAAGCACAGATACGCAGTATTTT.